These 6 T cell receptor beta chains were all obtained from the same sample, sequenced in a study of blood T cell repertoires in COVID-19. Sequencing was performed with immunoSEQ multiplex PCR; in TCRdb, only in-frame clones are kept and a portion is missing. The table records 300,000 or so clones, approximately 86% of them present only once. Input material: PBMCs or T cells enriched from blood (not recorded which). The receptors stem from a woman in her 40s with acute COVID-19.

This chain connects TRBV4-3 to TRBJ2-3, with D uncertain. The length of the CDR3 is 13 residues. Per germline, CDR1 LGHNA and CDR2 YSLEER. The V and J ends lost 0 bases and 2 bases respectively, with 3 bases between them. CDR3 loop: CASSQDITDTQYF. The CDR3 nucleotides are TGCGCCAGCAGCCAAGATATCACAGATACGCAGTATTTT.

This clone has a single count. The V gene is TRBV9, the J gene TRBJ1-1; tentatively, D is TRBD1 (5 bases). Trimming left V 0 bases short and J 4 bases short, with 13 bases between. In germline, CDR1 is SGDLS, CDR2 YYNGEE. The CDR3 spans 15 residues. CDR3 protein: CASSVDSWGGTEAFF. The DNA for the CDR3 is TGTGCCAGCAGCGTAGATTCCTGGGGCGGCACTGAAGCTTTCTTT.

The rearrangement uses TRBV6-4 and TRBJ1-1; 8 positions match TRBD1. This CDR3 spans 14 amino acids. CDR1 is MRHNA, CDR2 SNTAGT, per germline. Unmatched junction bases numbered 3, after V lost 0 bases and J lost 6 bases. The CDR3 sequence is CASSDSRTGSEAFF. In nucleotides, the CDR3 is TGTGCCAGCAGTGACTCCCGGACAGGGTCTGAAGCTTTCTTT.

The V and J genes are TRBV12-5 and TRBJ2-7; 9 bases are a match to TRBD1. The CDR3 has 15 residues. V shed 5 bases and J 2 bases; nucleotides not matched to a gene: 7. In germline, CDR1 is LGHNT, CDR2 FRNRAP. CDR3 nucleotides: TGTGCTAGTGGTCTGCGGGACAGGGCTACCTACGAGCAGTACTTC. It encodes CASGLRDRATYEQYF.

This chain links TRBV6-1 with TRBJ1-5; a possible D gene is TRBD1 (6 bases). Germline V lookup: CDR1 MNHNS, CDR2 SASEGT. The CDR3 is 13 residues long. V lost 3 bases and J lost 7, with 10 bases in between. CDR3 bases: TGTGCCAGCAGTGACCGACAGGTCCAGCCCCAGCATTTT. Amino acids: CASSDRQVQPQHF.

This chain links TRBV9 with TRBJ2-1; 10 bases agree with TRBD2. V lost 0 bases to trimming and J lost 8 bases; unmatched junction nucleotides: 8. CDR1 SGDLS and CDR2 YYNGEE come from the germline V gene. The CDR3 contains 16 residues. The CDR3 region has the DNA TGTGCCAGCAGCGTAGATAGGGGACTAGCGAGGCATGAGCAGTTCTTC. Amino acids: CASSVDRGLARHEQFF.